This T cell receptor (beta chain) stems from a study of human T cells and chemical hapten exposure. In TCRdb, the RACE reads were re-called with MiXCR into one record per CDR3 protein. The sample has tens of thousands of distinct CDR3 sequences, 5.5% to 7.5% seen once; the top ten hold roughly 9.1%. Germline V lookup: CDR1 MNHEY, CDR2 SVGAGI. There are 15 residues in the CDR3. With 5 bases removed from V and 0 bases from J, the gap between germline ends came to 11 bases. Time point indicated: patch test 1, 2 weeks after DPC sensitization. Treatment specified: therapeutic diphenylcyclopropenone sensitization with weekly scalp DPC. The total RNA was obtained from whole blood that was not fractionated.

The sequencing used whole blood, collected in connection with sensitization to the hapten diphenylcyclopropenone (DPC). The chain links TRBV6-5 to TRBJ1-5; maybe TRBD1 (5 bases). The source is a woman younger than 45 with alopecia areata. Some clones in this sample may be carry-over from other donors' samples. As DNA, the CDR3 is TGTGCCAGCAGTAGGGGCAGGGATAGCAATCAGCCCCAGCATTTT. Protein sequence: CASSRGRDSNQPQHF.